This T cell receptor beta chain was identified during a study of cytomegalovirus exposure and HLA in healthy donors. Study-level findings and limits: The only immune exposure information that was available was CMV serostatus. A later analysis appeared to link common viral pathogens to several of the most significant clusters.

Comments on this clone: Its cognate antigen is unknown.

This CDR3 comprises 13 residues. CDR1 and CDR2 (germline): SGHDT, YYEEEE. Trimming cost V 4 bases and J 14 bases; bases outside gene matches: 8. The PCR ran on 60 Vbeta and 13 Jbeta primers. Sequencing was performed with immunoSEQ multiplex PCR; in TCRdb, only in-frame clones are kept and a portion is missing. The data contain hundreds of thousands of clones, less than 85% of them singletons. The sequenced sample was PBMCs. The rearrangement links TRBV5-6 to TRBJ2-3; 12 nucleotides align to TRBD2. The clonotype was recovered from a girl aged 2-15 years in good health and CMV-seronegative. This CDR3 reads CASSPETSGRRYF. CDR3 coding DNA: TGTGCCAGCAGCCCCGAAACTAGCGGGAGGAGGTATTTT.